The subject of this entry is one T cell receptor beta chain. Its antigen remains unidentified. Profiling relied on immunoSEQ multiplex PCR, and the TCRdb table lists in-frame clones only, not all of them. The sample includes 35,000 to 45,000 clones, over 75% of them seen just once. The record originates from a study of OX40 agonist ivuxolimab in advanced cancers. Whole-study context: The study enrolled dose-escalation patients with hepatocellular carcinoma, melanoma, renal cell or head and neck cancer. General observations from the study: Researchers report that CD8+ T cells had, on average, more expanded clones than CD4+. Low normalized T-cell clonal expansion was additionally recorded for some nonresponders. With doses of 0.1 to 3.0 mg/kg, CD4+ and CD8+ blood T cells had undergone clonal expansion by week 6.

The clonotype comes from an adult with an advanced solid tumor such as melanoma, head and neck, liver or kidney cancer. Material: CD4+ or CD8+ T cells sorted from blood, obtained in a trial of the OX40 agonist ivuxolimab.

CDR3 protein: CASGRDTQYF. The CDR3 nucleotides are TGTGCCAGCGGAAGAGATACGCAGTATTTT. The V gene is TRBV6-1, the J gene TRBJ2-3; no firm D call. Germline-derived CDR1 and CDR2 are MNHNS and SASEGT. V gave up 8 bases and J gave up 5 bases, with 5 bases separating them. This CDR3 comprises 10 residues.